The rows below give T cell receptor beta chains drawn from one sample of a study of human T cells and chemical hapten exposure. TCRdb re-derived calls from the RACE reads in MiXCR, one entry per CDR3 protein. The sample includes approximately 100,000 distinct CDR3 sequences, approximately 11% seen only once; the top ten take 3% to 4.5%. The sample here was whole blood, taken in connection with sensitization to the hapten diphenylcyclopropenone (DPC). Receptors were obtained from a woman aged 40 to 50 with alopecia areata. Some clones in this sample may be carry-over from other donors' samples. Each CDR3 is given with its conserved first and last residue. A D gene is named only where the DNA matches it firmly. A clone size is listed for some rows: how often the clone was seen (once, few, many), or a class if it is expanded.

v_call: TRBV12-3/TRBV12-4; d_call: TRBD2; clone_size: few; j_call: TRBJ2-1; cdr3_nt: TGTGCCAGCAGTTCAGCGGGACGCCATTTCGGTGAGCAGTTCTTC; cdr3_aa: CASSSAGRHFGEQFF
v_call: TRBV5-1; d_call: NA; clone_size: few; j_call: TRBJ2-5; cdr3_nt: TGCGCCAGCAGCTTCCCGGGGGCAGAGACCCAGTACTTC; cdr3_aa: CASSFPGAETQYF
v_call: TRBV18; d_call: NA; clone_size: many; j_call: TRBJ1-1; cdr3_nt: TGTGCCAGCTCGCTGGACGCAGGGGCTGAAGCTTTCTTT; cdr3_aa: CASSLDAGAEAFF
v_call: TRBV12-3/TRBV12-4; d_call: NA; clone_size: NA; j_call: TRBJ2-1; cdr3_nt: TGTGCCAGCAGTTTTGTGCGTGAGCAGTTCTTC; cdr3_aa: CASSFVREQFF
v_call: TRBV28; d_call: NA; clone_size: many; j_call: TRBJ2-2; cdr3_nt: TGTGCCAGCAGAGTCGCGGGACAGAACACCGGGGAGCTGTTTTTT; cdr3_aa: CASRVAGQNTGELFF
v_call: TRBV7-2; d_call: TRBD1; clone_size: few; j_call: TRBJ2-7; cdr3_nt: TGTGCCAGCAGCAACCTTGGACAGGTGCGCGAGGAGCAGTACTTC; cdr3_aa: CASSNLGQVREEQYF
v_call: TRBV7-2; d_call: NA; clone_size: NA; j_call: TRBJ2-7; cdr3_nt: TGTGCCAGCAGTCCAGGGACGTACCGTGAGCAGTACTTC; cdr3_aa: CASSPGTYREQYF
v_call: TRBV23-1; d_call: NA; clone_size: few; j_call: TRBJ2-6; cdr3_nt: TGCGCCAGCAGTCAATGGCGCCGGCGATCTGGGGCCAACGTCCTGACTTTC; cdr3_aa: CASSQWRRRSGANVLTF
v_call: TRBV7-2; d_call: NA; clone_size: NA; j_call: TRBJ2-7; cdr3_nt: TGTGCCAGCAGCTTATCTCTCTACGAGCAGTACTTC; cdr3_aa: CASSLSLYEQYF
v_call: TRBV9; d_call: TRBD2; clone_size: few; j_call: TRBJ2-2; cdr3_nt: TGTGCCAGCAGCGTACCCACTAGCGGGGGGGATACCGGGGAGCTGTTTTTT; cdr3_aa: CASSVPTSGGDTGELFF
v_call: TRBV6-2/TRBV6-3; d_call: NA; clone_size: many; j_call: TRBJ1-5; cdr3_nt: TGTGCCAGCAGTTACTCTGGGGTAATAAGGGATCAGCCCCAGCATTTT; cdr3_aa: CASSYSGVIRDQPQHF
v_call: TRBV28; d_call: NA; clone_size: NA; j_call: TRBJ1-4; cdr3_nt: TGTGCCGCCGGGATTTTCGAAAAACTGTTTTTT; cdr3_aa: CAAGIFEKLFF
v_call: TRBV29-1; d_call: TRBD1; clone_size: few; j_call: TRBJ1-1; cdr3_nt: TGCAGCGAGGTAGGACAGGGGGGAGTTGAAGCTTTCTTT; cdr3_aa: CSEVGQGGVEAFF
v_call: TRBV24-1; d_call: NA; clone_size: NA; j_call: TRBJ2-7; cdr3_nt: TGTGCCACCAGTCCCGGCGCACCATCCTACGAGCAGTACTTC; cdr3_aa: CATSPGAPSYEQYF
v_call: TRBV27; d_call: NA; clone_size: many; j_call: TRBJ1-2; cdr3_nt: TGTGCCAGCAGTTTAACCGGGGGCGGGATTGGCTACACCTTC; cdr3_aa: CASSLTGGGIGYTF
v_call: TRBV14; d_call: TRBD1; clone_size: NA; j_call: TRBJ2-2; cdr3_nt: TGTGCCAGCAGCCCTCGGGACAGAGTCTACACCGGGGAGCTGTTTTTT; cdr3_aa: CASSPRDRVYTGELFF
v_call: TRBV20-1; d_call: NA; clone_size: few; j_call: TRBJ2-7; cdr3_nt: TGCAGTGCTCCTCTAGTGGATGACGAGCAGTACTTC; cdr3_aa: CSAPLVDDEQYF
v_call: TRBV6-2/TRBV6-3; d_call: TRBD1; clone_size: NA; j_call: TRBJ2-3; cdr3_nt: TGTGCCAGCAGCCCCCGGACAGGACTCACAGATACGCAGTATTTT; cdr3_aa: CASSPRTGLTDTQYF
v_call: TRBV24-1; d_call: TRBD1; clone_size: many; j_call: TRBJ1-4; cdr3_nt: TGTGCCACCAGAAGACAGGGTACTAATGAAAAACTGTTTTTT; cdr3_aa: CATRRQGTNEKLFF
v_call: TRBV3-1; d_call: NA; clone_size: few; j_call: TRBJ1-5; cdr3_nt: TGTGCCAGCAGCCAGGGGGCCTCAGGGCAGCCCCAGCATTTT; cdr3_aa: CASSQGASGQPQHF
v_call: TRBV7-2; d_call: NA; clone_size: NA; j_call: TRBJ2-3; cdr3_nt: TGTGCCAGCAGCTTACAGGGGGGAGATACGCAGTATTTT; cdr3_aa: CASSLQGGDTQYF
v_call: TRBV15; d_call: TRBD1; clone_size: many; j_call: TRBJ1-5; cdr3_nt: TGTGCCACCAGCAGAGTTTCGACAGGGAGGAATCAGCCCCAGCATTTT; cdr3_aa: CATSRVSTGRNQPQHF
v_call: TRBV6-1; d_call: TRBD1; clone_size: few; j_call: TRBJ1-2; cdr3_nt: TGTGCCAGCGCACAGGGGACTTATGGCTACACCTTC; cdr3_aa: CASAQGTYGYTF
v_call: TRBV6-5; d_call: NA; clone_size: few; j_call: TRBJ2-5; cdr3_nt: TGTGCCAGCAGTTACTCAGAGACTCAAGAGACCCAGTACTTC; cdr3_aa: CASSYSETQETQYF